The sample holds many counts of the clone carrying this TCR beta chain. An absence of ophthalmopathy progression within 18 months meant stable Graves' hyperthyroidism. This sample is part of a study of T cells in Graves' hyperthyroidism and ophthalmopathy. Amplification targeted TCR beta CDR3 regions from RNA transcripts. With the HTBI primer set, the TCR CDR3 went through a first round of RT-PCR. TCRdb processed the multiplex PCR reads anew with MiXCR; each CDR3 protein has one entry. Of some 500,000 distinct CDR3 sequences listed, about 15% were seen once; the top ten hold roughly 17%. The CDR3 runs 17 residues. J gave up 0 bases and V 5 bases, and 4 bases lay outside the gene matches. The V gene's germline CDR1 is SGHNT and CDR2 YENEEA.

This clonotype was sampled from a woman younger than 30 with Graves' hyperthyroidism. The chain carries TRBV11-3 and TRBJ2-5, with 15 bases aligning to TRBD2. The specimen was blood. The CDR3 bases are TGTGCCAGCAGCGGTGGGACTAGCGGGAGGTACCAAGAGACCCAGTACTTC. It specifies CASSGGTSGRYQETQYF.